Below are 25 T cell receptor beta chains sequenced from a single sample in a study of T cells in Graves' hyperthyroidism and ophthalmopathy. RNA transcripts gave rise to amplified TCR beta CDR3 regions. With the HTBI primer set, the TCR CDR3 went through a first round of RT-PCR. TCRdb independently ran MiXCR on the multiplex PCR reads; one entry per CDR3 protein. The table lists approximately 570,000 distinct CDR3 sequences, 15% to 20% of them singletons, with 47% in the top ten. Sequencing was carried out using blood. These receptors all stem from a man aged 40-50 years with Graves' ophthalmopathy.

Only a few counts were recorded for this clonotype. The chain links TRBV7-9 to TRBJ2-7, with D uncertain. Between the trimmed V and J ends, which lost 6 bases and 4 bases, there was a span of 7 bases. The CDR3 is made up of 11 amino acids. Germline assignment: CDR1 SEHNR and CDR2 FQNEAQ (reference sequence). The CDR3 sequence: CASSHQYEQYF. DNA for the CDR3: TGTGCCAGCAGTCATCAATACGAGCAGTACTTC.

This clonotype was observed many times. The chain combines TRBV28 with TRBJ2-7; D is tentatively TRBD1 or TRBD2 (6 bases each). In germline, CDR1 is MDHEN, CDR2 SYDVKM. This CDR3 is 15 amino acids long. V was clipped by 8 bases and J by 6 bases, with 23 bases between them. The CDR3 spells CASHAPGGPFSEQYF. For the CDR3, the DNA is TGTGCCAGCCATGCCCCTGGGGGGCCTTTTTCCGAGCAGTACTTC.

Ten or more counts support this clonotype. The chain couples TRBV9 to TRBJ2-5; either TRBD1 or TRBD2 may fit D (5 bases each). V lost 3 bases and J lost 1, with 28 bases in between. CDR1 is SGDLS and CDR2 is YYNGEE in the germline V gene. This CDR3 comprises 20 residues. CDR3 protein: CASSEGVVGASSTVQETQYF. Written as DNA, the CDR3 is TGTGCCAGCAGCGAGGGAGTCGTAGGGGCGAGTAGCACGGTCCAAGAGACCCAGTACTTC.

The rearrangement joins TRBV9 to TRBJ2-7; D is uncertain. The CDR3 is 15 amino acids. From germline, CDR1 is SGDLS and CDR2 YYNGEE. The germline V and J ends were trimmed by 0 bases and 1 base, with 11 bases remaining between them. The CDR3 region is CASSVGSDLSYEQYF. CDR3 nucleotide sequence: TGTGCCAGCAGCGTAGGGTCCGACCTATCCTACGAGCAGTACTTC.

The CDR3: CASSYQGTSGRETQYF. CDR3 DNA sequence: TGTGCCAGCAGTTATCAAGGGACTAGCGGGAGAGAGACCCAGTACTTC. This chain connects TRBV6-5 to TRBJ2-5; 14 nucleotides align to TRBD2. Germline trimming cut 3 bases from V and 4 bases from J; bases unmatched to any gene: 4. Germline CDR1 reads MNHEY; CDR2 reads SVGAGI. The CDR3 is 16 amino acids.

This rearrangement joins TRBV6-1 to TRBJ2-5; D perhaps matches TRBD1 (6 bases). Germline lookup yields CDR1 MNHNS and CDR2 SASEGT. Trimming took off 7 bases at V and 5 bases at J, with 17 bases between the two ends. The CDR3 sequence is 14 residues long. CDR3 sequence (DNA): TGTGCCAGCAAGACAGGACTGGTCGGCGAGACCCAGTACTTC. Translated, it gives CASKTGLVGETQYF.

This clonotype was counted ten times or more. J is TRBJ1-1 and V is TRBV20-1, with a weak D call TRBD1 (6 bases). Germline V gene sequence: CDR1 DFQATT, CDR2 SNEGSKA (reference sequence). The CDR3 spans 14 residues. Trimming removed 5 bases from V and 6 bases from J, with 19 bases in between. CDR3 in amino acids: CSALPLGGRSEAFF. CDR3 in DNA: TGCAGTGCTCTCCCCCTGGGGGGGCGTTCTGAAGCTTTCTTT.

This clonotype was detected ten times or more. The CDR3 loop is CASSFLAGGKEQYF. The CDR3 nucleotides are TGTGCCAGCAGTTTCCTAGCGGGGGGTAAGGAGCAGTACTTC. The rearrangement joins TRBV28 to TRBJ2-7; 11 bases fit TRBD2. The CDR3 spans 14 residues. Germline V lookup: CDR1 MDHEN, CDR2 SYDVKM. Trimming removed 3 bases from V and 7 bases from J; junction bases left unmatched: 5.

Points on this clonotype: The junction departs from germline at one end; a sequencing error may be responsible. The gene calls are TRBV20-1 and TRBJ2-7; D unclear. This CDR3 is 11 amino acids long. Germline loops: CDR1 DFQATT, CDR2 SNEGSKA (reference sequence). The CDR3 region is CSARDAAEQCF. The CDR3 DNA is TGCAGTGCTAGAGATGCAGCCGAGCAGTGCTTC.

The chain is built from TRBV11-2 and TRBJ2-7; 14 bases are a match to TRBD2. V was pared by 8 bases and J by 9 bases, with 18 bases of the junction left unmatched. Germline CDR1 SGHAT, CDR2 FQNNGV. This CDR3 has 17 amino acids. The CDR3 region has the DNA TGTGCCAGCGGATACCCCCCTACCGGGACTAGCGGGAGAGGGCAGTACTTC. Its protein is CASGYPPTGTSGRGQYF.

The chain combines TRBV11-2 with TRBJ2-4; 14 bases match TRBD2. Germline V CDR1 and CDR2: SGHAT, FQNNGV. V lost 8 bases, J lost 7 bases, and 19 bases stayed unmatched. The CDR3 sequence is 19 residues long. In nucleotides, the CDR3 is TGTGCCAGCGGATACCCCCCTACCGGGACTAGCGGGGGACCGAACATTCAGTACTTC. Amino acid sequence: CASGYPPTGTSGGPNIQYF.

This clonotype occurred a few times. CDR3 DNA: TGCAGCACGCGGGGTTGGAATGAGCAGTTCTTC. Its translation: CSTRGWNEQFF. This chain links TRBV29-1 with TRBJ2-1; perhaps TRBD2 as D (6 bases). CDR3 size: 11 residues. Trimming took off 8 bases at V and 7 bases at J, with 12 bases between the two ends. Germline V gives CDR1 SQVTM, CDR2 ANQGSEA.

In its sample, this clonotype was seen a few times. In DNA form, the CDR3 reads TGCGCCAGCAGCCAAGATATCAGGGCCACTGAAGCTTTCTTT. As protein: CASSQDIRATEAFF. The gene calls are TRBV4-1 and TRBJ1-1, with D perhaps matching TRBD1 (5 bases). This CDR3 spans 14 amino acids. Germline-derived CDR1 and CDR2 are MGHRA and YSYEKL. Trimming pared 0 bases from V and 4 bases from J, leaving 9 bases between.

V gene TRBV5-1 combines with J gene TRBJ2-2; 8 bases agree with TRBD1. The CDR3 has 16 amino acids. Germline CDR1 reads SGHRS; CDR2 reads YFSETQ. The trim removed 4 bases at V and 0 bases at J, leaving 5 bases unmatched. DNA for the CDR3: TGCGCCAGCAGCCCATACAGGGGGGCGAACACCGGGGAGCTGTTTTTT. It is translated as CASSPYRGANTGELFF.

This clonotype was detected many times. The CDR3 spells CASSLGGTGLETQYF. The CDR3 bases are TGTGCCAGCAGCTTAGGGGGGACAGGGTTGGAGACCCAGTACTTC. V and J are TRBV7-2 and TRBJ2-5, with 9 bases matching TRBD1. CDR1 is SGHTA and CDR2 is FQGNSA in the germline V gene. The CDR3 has 15 amino acids. V trimming: 1 base; J trimming: 5 bases; junction bases outside the gene matches: 5.

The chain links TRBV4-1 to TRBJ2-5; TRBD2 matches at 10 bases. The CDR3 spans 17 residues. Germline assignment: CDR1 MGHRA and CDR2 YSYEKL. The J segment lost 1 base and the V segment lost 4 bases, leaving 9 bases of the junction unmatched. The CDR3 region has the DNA TGCGCCAGCAGCCTTAGCGGGGGGCCTTCATTCCAAGAGACCCAGTACTTC. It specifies CASSLSGGPSFQETQYF.

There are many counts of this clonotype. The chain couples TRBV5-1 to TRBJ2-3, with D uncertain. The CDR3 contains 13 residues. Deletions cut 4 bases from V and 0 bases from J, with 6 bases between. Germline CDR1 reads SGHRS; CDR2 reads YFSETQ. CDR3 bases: TGCGCCAGCAGCCTCCGTAGCACAGATACGCAGTATTTT. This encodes CASSLRSTDTQYF.

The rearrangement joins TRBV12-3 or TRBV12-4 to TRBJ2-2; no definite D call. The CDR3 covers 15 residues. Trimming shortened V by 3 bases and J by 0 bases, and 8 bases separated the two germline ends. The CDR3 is CASSFFATNTGELFF. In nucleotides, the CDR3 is TGTGCCAGCAGTTTTTTCGCGACGAACACCGGGGAGCTGTTTTTT.

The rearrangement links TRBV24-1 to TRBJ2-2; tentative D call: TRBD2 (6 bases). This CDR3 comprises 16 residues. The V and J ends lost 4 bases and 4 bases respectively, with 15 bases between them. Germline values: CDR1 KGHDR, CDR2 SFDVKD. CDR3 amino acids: CATSDLSGASTGELFF. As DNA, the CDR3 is TGTGCCACCAGTGACCTTAGCGGAGCGAGCACCGGGGAGCTGTTTTTT.

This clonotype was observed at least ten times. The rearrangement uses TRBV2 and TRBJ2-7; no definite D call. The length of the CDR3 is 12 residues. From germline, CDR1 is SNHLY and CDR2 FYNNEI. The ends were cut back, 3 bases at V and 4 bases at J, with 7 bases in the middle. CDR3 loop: CASSEASYEQYF. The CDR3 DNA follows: TGTGCCAGCAGTGAGGCAAGTTACGAGCAGTACTTC. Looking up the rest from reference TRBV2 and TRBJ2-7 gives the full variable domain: EPEVTQTPSHQVTQMGQEVILRCVPISNHLYFYWYRQILGQKVEFLVSFYNNEISEKSEIFDDQFSVERPDGSNFTLKIRSTKLEDSAMYFCASSEASYEQYFGPGTRLTVT.

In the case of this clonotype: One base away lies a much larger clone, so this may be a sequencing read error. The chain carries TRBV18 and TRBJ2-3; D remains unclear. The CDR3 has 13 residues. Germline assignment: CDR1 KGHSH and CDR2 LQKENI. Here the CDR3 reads CASPPDLTDTQYF. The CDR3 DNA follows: TGTGCCAGCCCACCGGACCTCACAGATACGCAGTATTTT.

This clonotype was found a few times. Here the CDR3 reads CASSTRPPDTGELFF. The CDR3, as DNA: TGTGCCAGCAGCACGAGGCCACCGGACACCGGGGAGCTGTTTTTT. The V call is TRBV7-2, the J call TRBJ2-2; D is uncertain. The CDR3 consists of 15 residues. Germline CDR1 reads SGHTA; CDR2 reads FQGNSA. Deletions cut 5 bases from V and 3 bases from J, with 13 bases between.

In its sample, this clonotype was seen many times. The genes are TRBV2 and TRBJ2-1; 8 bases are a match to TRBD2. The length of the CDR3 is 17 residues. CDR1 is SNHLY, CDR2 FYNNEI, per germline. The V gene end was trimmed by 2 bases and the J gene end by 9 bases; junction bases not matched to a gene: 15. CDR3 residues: CASSERLRNGRAPEQFF. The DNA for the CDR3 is TGTGCCAGCAGTGAACGCCTGAGGAACGGGAGGGCCCCTGAGCAGTTCTTC.

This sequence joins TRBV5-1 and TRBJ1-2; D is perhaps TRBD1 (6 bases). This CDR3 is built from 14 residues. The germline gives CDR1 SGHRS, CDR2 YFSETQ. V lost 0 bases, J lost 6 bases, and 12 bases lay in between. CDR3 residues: CASSLEVGGNGYTF. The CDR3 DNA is TGCGCCAGCAGCTTGGAGGTAGGGGGTAATGGCTACACCTTC.

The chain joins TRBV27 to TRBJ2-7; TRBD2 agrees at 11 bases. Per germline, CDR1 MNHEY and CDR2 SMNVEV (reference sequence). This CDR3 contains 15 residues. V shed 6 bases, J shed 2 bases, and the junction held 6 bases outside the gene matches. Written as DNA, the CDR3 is TGTGCCAGCAGGGGCGGGACTAGCGGCCCCTACGAGCAGTACTTC. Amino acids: CASRGGTSGPYEQYF.